The 13 T cell receptor beta chains listed next were all sequenced from one sample in a study of T cell responses to AZD1222 COVID-19 vaccine. Here immunoSEQ multiplex PCR was the method, and the copy in TCRdb shows in-frame clones only, minus some. The top ten clones hold approximately 12% of a sample with over 100,000 clones, just under 90% of them seen once. The material was peripheral blood, obtained on day 0 of AZD1222 vaccination. These receptors were obtained from an adult in good health.

The chain recombines TRBV24-1 with TRBJ2-5, with 7 bases aligning to TRBD1. The CDR3 length is 15 residues. Germline CDR1 and CDR2: KGHDR and SFDVKD. The ends lost 4 bases at V and 1 base at J; junction bases unmatched: 5. CDR3 sequence (DNA): TGTGCCACCAGTGACACGGGACAGACCCAAGAGACCCAGTACTTC. Translated: CATSDTGQTQETQYF.

The chain couples TRBV4-2 to TRBJ2-1; 7 nucleotides align to TRBD2. The CDR3 sequence is 14 residues long. Germline V lookup: CDR1 LGHNA, CDR2 YNFKEQ. After removal of 4 bases from V and 5 bases from J, the junction contained 5 bases not matched to a gene. CDR3 DNA: TGTGCCAGCAGCCGTCTAGCGGAAAACAATGAGCAGTTCTTC. Translated, it gives CASSRLAENNEQFF.

V and J are TRBV3-1 (or the pseudogene TRBV3-2) and TRBJ2-2; TRBD1 is a possible D gene (6 bases). CDR3 length: 13 residues. Germline values: CDR1 LGHDT, CDR2 YNNKEL (reference sequence). Trimming shortened V by 10 bases and J by 6 bases, and 15 bases separated the two germline ends. The CDR3 DNA is TGTGCCACCGAGGGGGAACGTGCCGGGGAGCTGTTTTTT. Translated, it gives CATEGERAGELFF.

The V call is TRBV5-1, the J call TRBJ2-3; D not certain. The CDR3 sequence is 12 residues long. Germline CDR1 and CDR2: SGHRS and YFSETQ. The V gene lost 4 bases and the J gene lost 2 bases, with 5 bases spanning the gap. The CDR3 nucleotides read TGCGCCAGCAGCCGGACCACAGATACGCAGTATTTT. Amino acid sequence: CASSRTTDTQYF.

This sequence joins TRBV18 and TRBJ2-5; 10 bases map to TRBD2. The CDR3 is 15 amino acids. With V trimmed by 6 bases and J by 6 bases, 10 bases remained unmatched. Germline V lookup: CDR1 KGHSH, CDR2 LQKENI. The CDR3 sequence is CASSSGTSAAKTQYF. Written as DNA, the CDR3 is TGTGCCAGCTCGTCCGGGACTAGCGCGGCCAAGACCCAGTACTTC.

V is TRBV5-4 and J is TRBJ2-7; TRBD2 agrees at 7 bases. V was pared by 4 bases and J by 6 bases, with 19 bases of the junction left unmatched. The CDR3 extends over 17 amino acids. Germline lookup yields CDR1 SGHNT and CDR2 YYREEE (reference sequence). The CDR3 nucleotides are TGTGCCAGCAGCCCAAGGTCGGGTCCTGGGAGGGCCGCCGAGCAGTACTTC. It specifies CASSPRSGPGRAAEQYF.

The chain couples TRBV5-1 to TRBJ1-2; D is undetermined. The CDR3 covers 16 residues. Trimming took off 6 bases at V and 7 bases at J, with 25 bases between the two ends. Germline CDR1 is SGHRS and CDR2 is YFSETQ. The CDR3 coding sequence is TGCGCCAGCACCACTATCGGAGGGAGAAGCTCGGGTGGCTACACCTTC. It yields the protein CASTTIGGRSSGGYTF.

This chain uses TRBV3-1 (or the pseudogene TRBV3-2) with TRBJ1-5, with a possible D match to TRBD1 (5 bases). Per germline, CDR1 LGHDT and CDR2 YNNKEL (reference sequence). The CDR3 has 15 amino acids. V was shortened by 1 base and J by 2 bases, with 9 bases between the two germline ends. The CDR3 nucleotides read TGTGCCAGCAGCCAAGTTCCGGGACGCAATCAGCCCCAGCATTTT. Its protein product is CASSQVPGRNQPQHF.

This chain joins TRBV6-5 and TRBJ2-1, with 7 bases that match TRBD2. The CDR3 has 15 amino acids. J lost 0 bases, V lost 6 bases, and 5 bases had no gene match. Germline lookup yields CDR1 MNHEY and CDR2 SVGAGI. The CDR3 loop is CASRLALSSYNEQFF. The CDR3 DNA sequence: TGTGCCAGCAGACTAGCGCTTAGCTCCTACAATGAGCAGTTCTTC.

This rearrangement joins TRBV7-8 to TRBJ1-1; 7 bases are shared with TRBD1. The CDR3 extends over 15 amino acids. The germline CDR1 and CDR2 sequences are SGHVS and FQNEAQ. The J segment lost 4 bases and the V segment lost 5 bases, leaving 10 bases of the junction unmatched. As DNA, the CDR3 is TGTGCCAGCAGCGTACTGACAGGGCCTAGCACTGAAGCTTTCTTT. It encodes CASSVLTGPSTEAFF.

The rearrangement uses TRBV6-5 and TRBJ2-1; D not certain. Trimming removed 8 bases from V and 0 bases from J, with 8 bases in between. The CDR3 length is 13 residues. Germline values: CDR1 MNHEY, CDR2 SVGAGI. CDR3 in amino acids: CASGVSSYNEQFF. The CDR3 region has the DNA TGTGCCAGCGGGGTTAGCTCCTACAATGAGCAGTTCTTC.

This rearrangement joins TRBV9 to TRBJ2-1, with D maybe TRBD1 (5 bases). Per the germline V gene, CDR1 is SGDLS and CDR2 is YYNGEE. The V end lost 3 bases, the J end lost 1 base, and 14 bases lay between the germline ends. This CDR3 is built from 16 residues. CDR3: CASSGIHQGSYNEQFF. The CDR3 coding sequence is TGTGCCAGCAGCGGAATCCATCAGGGATCCTACAATGAGCAGTTCTTC. Full variable domain (missing parts from reference TRBV9 and TRBJ2-1): DSGVTQTPKHLITATGQRVTLRCSPRSGDLSVYWYQQSLDQGLQFLIQYYNGEERAKGNILERFSAQQFPDLHSELNLSSLELGDSALYFCASSGIHQGSYNEQFFGPGTRLTVL.

The V and J genes are TRBV28 and TRBJ1-3; D is unclear. This CDR3 is built from 16 residues. V was pared by 4 bases and J by 1 base, with 14 bases between. Germline values: CDR1 MDHEN, CDR2 SYDVKM. The CDR3 DNA reads as TGTGCCAGCAGTTCCCCGGGCCGCAATTCTGGAAACACCATATATTTT. It translates to CASSSPGRNSGNTIYF.